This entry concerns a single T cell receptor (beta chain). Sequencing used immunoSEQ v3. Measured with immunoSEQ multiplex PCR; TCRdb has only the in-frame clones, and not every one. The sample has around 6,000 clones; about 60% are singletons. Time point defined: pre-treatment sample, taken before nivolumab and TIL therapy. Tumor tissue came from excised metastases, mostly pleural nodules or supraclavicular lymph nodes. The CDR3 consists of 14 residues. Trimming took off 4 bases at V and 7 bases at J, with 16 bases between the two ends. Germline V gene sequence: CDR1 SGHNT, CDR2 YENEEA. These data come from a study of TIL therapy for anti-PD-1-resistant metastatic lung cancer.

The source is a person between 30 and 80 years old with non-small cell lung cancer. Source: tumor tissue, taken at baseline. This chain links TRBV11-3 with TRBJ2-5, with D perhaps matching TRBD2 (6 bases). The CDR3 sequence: CASSWGAGMGTQYF. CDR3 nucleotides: TGTGCCAGCAGCTGGGGTGCGGGGATGGGGACCCAGTACTTC.